The present TCR beta chain was sequenced within a study of blood T cells in healthy people across ages. A J-beta primer mix and a sample-barcoded 5' primer were used in a second PCR of roughly 6 to 12 cycles. From the 5' RACE reads, TCRdb called clonotypes with MiXCR, one entry per CDR3 protein. The table records just under 550,000 distinct CDR3 sequences, 24% of them present only once. CDR1 is LGHNA, CDR2 YNFKEQ, per germline. With 0 bases removed from V and 2 bases from J, the gap between germline ends came to 13 bases. The CDR3 consists of 17 residues. The sample was also reused in another study, on T cells of mothers and their children. This second report adds: Mothers gave over 9.5 million TCR beta CDR3 reads each, and children roughly 3.3 million each.

This receptor was taken from a boy aged 5-17 years in good health. The chain is built from TRBV4-2 and TRBJ2-2; D is uncertain. The sample taken for sequencing was blood. DNA of the CDR3: TGTGCCAGCAGCCAAGAAATACGAGACACCAACACCGGGGAGCTGTTTTTT. It codes for CASSQEIRDTNTGELFF.